Each of the 20 T cell receptor beta chains below was sequenced from the same sample in a study of CD8+ T cells in alopecia areata (dated by TCRdb to the late 2010s). Libraries came from the immunoSEQ multiplex PCR assay. RNA was extracted from all samples and reverse transcribed into cDNA as template for TCR sequencing. This immuneACCESS table, as held by TCRdb, lists in-frame sequences with V and J called but not all clones. Of the missing ones, under half trace to an unresolved V gene in checked studies; the others have no known cause. The sample includes roughly 150,000 clones, with 45% to 60% observed a single time. Roughly a fifth of the sample belongs to the ten largest clones. The sample's time point, from its label and the paper: baseline before oral tofacitinib. The sequenced sample was CD8+ T cells sorted from blood, obtained at week 0. Receptors originate from a human donor with alopecia areata.

This chain joins TRBV7-7 and TRBJ2-5, with TRBD1 matching 8 bases. CDR3 length: 15 amino acids. Per the germline V gene, CDR1 is SSHAT and CDR2 is FNYEAQ (reference sequence). The V gene end was trimmed by 5 bases and the J gene end by 5 bases; junction bases not matched to a gene: 10. The CDR3 is CASSARQGHGETQYF. CDR3 coding DNA: TGTGCCAGCAGCGCACGACAGGGGCACGGGGAGACCCAGTACTTC.

Only a few counts were recorded for this clone. This chain connects TRBV30 to TRBJ2-1, with TRBD1 as a possible D gene (5 bases). Looked up from germline, CDR1 is GTSNPN and CDR2 is SVGIG (reference sequence). With 1 base removed from V and 10 bases from J, the gap between germline ends came to 5 bases. This CDR3 region has 10 residues. In nucleotides, the CDR3 is TGTGCCTGGAGTGAGGGGGAGCAGTTCTTC. Protein: CAWSEGEQFF. Complete variable domain (other parts from reference TRBV30 and TRBJ2-1): SQTIHQWPATLVQPVGSPLSLECTVEGTSNPNLYWYRQAAGRGLQLLFYSVGIGQISSEVPQNLSASRPQDRQFILSSKKLLLSDSGFYLCAWSEGEQFFGPGTRLTVL.

The chain has TRBV6-5 and TRBJ1-2; TRBD1 is a possible D gene (6 bases). The germline V gene has CDR1 MNHEY and CDR2 SVGAGI. The CDR3 runs 14 residues. Trimming removed 0 bases from V and 7 bases from J, with 12 bases in between. This CDR3 is CASSYSGGRFGYTF. The CDR3 DNA reads TGTGCCAGCAGTTACTCGGGGGGGCGGTTTGGCTACACCTTC.

This clone has just a few counts. This chain connects TRBV9 to TRBJ2-5, with TRBD2 identical over 8 bases. CDR1 and CDR2 (germline): SGDLS, YYNGEE. The length of the CDR3 is 15 residues. J was trimmed by 5 bases and V by 0 bases; bases with no gene match: 6. The CDR3 loop is CASSVVGTGGETQYF. In nucleotides, the CDR3 is TGTGCCAGCAGCGTAGTCGGGACGGGAGGGGAGACCCAGTACTTC. The full variable domain, completed using reference TRBV9 and TRBJ2-5, is DSGVTQTPKHLITATGQRVTLRCSPRSGDLSVYWYQQSLDQGLQFLIQYYNGEERAKGNILERFSAQQFPDLHSELNLSSLELGDSALYFCASSVVGTGGETQYFGPGTRLLVL.

This chain connects TRBV9 to TRBJ1-5; 8 nucleotides line up with TRBD1. The CDR3 loop spans 15 amino acids. Germline V gives CDR1 SGDLS, CDR2 YYNGEE. The V gene end was trimmed by 3 bases and the J gene end by 0 bases; junction bases not matched to a gene: 2. CDR3 coding DNA: TGTGCCAGCAGCGCACAGGGGGTTAGCAATCAGCCCCAGCATTTT. It is translated as CASSAQGVSNQPQHF.

This rearrangement joins TRBV29-1 to TRBJ1-2, with TRBD1 matching over 9 bases. The CDR3 spans 11 residues. Germline lookup yields CDR1 SQVTM and CDR2 ANQGSEA. J gave up 5 bases and V 7 bases, and 2 bases lay outside the gene matches. The CDR3 DNA sequence: TGCAGCGCGGACAGGGGATATGGCTACACCTTC. It yields the protein CSADRGYGYTF.

The chain links TRBV7-8 to TRBJ2-1, with D tentatively TRBD1 (6 bases). Trimming removed 5 bases from V and 1 base from J, with 15 bases in between. Germline-derived CDR1 and CDR2 are SGHVS and FQNEAQ. The CDR3 loop spans 16 amino acids. CDR3 protein: CASSRTGLGSYNEQFF. Here the CDR3 DNA reads TGTGCCAGCAGCCGAACAGGGCTGGGGTCCTACAATGAGCAGTTCTTC.

This sequence joins TRBV25-1 and TRBJ2-7; either TRBD1 or TRBD2 may fit D (6 bases each). Per the germline V gene, CDR1 is MGHDK and CDR2 is SYGVNS. Trimming removed 1 base at V and 4 bases at J, with 11 bases between. The CDR3 contains 14 residues. The CDR3 loop is CASSEWGASYEQYF. DNA of the CDR3: TGTGCCAGCAGTGAATGGGGGGCTTCTTACGAGCAGTACTTC.

The chain has TRBV5-1 and TRBJ1-1, with TRBD1 matching over 7 bases. V was pared by 4 bases and J by 8 bases, with 5 bases of the junction left unmatched. The CDR3 sequence is 12 residues long. Germline loops: CDR1 SGHRS, CDR2 YFSETQ. In nucleotides, the CDR3 is TGCGCCAGCAGCCGTGACAGGGTGGAAGCTTTCTTT. Its translation is CASSRDRVEAFF.

The chain joins TRBV5-6 to TRBJ2-6, with 9 bases identical to TRBD1. The V gene's germline CDR1 is SGHDT and CDR2 YYEEEE. After removal of 4 bases from V and 4 bases from J, the junction contained 9 bases not matched to a gene. CDR3 length equals 17 residues. CDR3 sequence reads: CASSTRDRAAGANVLTF. The CDR3 DNA is TGTGCCAGCAGCACACGGGACAGGGCAGCGGGGGCCAACGTCCTGACTTTC.

This chain joins TRBV29-1 and TRBJ1-2; 7 positions agree with TRBD1. The CDR3 covers 16 residues. Trimming at V came to 4 bases and at J to 4 bases, leaving 15 bases not matched to a gene. Germline V gene lookup returns CDR1 SQVTM and CDR2 ANQGSEA. The CDR3 here is CSVVGTERSTTYGYTF. CDR3 nucleotides: TGCAGCGTTGTAGGGACAGAGAGAAGCACGACCTATGGCTACACCTTC. Using reference TRBV29-1 and TRBJ1-2 for the parts outside the CDR3, the full variable domain is SAVISQKPSRDICQRGTSLTIQCQVDSQVTMMFWYRQQPGQSLTLIATANQGSEATYESGFVIDKFPISRPNLTFSTLTVSNMSPEDSSIYLCSVVGTERSTTYGYTFGSGTRLTVV.

This clone was seen a handful of times. V is TRBV30 and J is TRBJ1-2; the D is unclear. CDR3 length: 11 residues. The germline V and J ends were trimmed by 4 bases and 6 bases, with 9 bases remaining between them. The germline CDR1 and CDR2 sequences are GTSNPN and SVGIG (reference sequence). CDR3 bases: TGTGCCTGGATGGCGGGTAATGGCTACACCTTC. This encodes CAWMAGNGYTF.

The rearrangement joins TRBV9 to TRBJ2-6; D unclear. The ends were cut back, 0 bases at V and 3 bases at J, with 7 bases in the middle. This CDR3 region has 15 residues. Germline V CDR1 and CDR2: SGDLS, YYNGEE. The CDR3 reads CASSVAPGGANVLTF. CDR3 nucleotide sequence: TGTGCCAGCAGCGTAGCTCCCGGTGGGGCCAACGTCCTGACTTTC.

V gene TRBV4-1 combines with J gene TRBJ2-3, with D possibly TRBD1 on 6 matching bases. There are 17 residues in the CDR3. Trimming removed 1 base at V and 0 bases at J, with 14 bases between. Germline CDR1 MGHRA, CDR2 YSYEKL. This chain's CDR3 is CASSQVPRTDSTDTQYF. CDR3 nucleotide sequence: TGCGCCAGCAGCCAAGTGCCCAGGACAGATAGCACAGATACGCAGTATTTT.

J is TRBJ2-7 and V is TRBV13; TRBD2 is a possible D gene (6 bases). Between the trimmed V and J ends, which lost 5 bases and 0 bases, there was a span of 11 bases. Looked up from germline, CDR1 is PRHDT and CDR2 is FYEKMQ (reference sequence). The CDR3 spans 14 residues. DNA for the CDR3: TGTGCCAGCAGCCAAGACGGGAGCTCCTACGAGCAGTACTTC. It encodes CASSQDGSSYEQYF. Full variable domain (rest looked up from reference TRBV13 and TRBJ2-7): AAGVIQSPRHLIKEKRETATLKCYPIPRHDTVYWYQQGPGQDPQFLISFYEKMQSDKGSIPDRFSAQQFSDYHSELNMSSLELGDSALYFCASSQDGSSYEQYFGPGTRLTVT.

The J gene is TRBJ2-3, the V gene TRBV7-8; 9 nucleotides line up with TRBD2. The CDR3 has 14 residues. The germline CDR1 and CDR2 sequences are SGHVS and FQNEAQ. With 8 bases clipped from V and 2 bases from J, the junction kept 5 bases outside the gene matches. The CDR3 DNA sequence: TGTGCCAGCTCGAGCGGGGGGATCACAGATACGCAGTATTTT. Translating it yields CASSSGGITDTQYF. Full variable domain (rest looked up from reference TRBV7-8 and TRBJ2-3): GAGVSQSPRYKVAKRGQDVALRCDPISGHVSLFWYQQALGQGPEFLTYFQNEAQLDKSGLPSDRFFAERPEGSVSTLKIQRTQQEDSAVYLCASSSGGITDTQYFGPGTRLTVL.

This clone came up a few times. The chain recombines TRBV7-2 with TRBJ2-3; D may match TRBD1 or TRBD2 (6 bases each). This CDR3 has 19 amino acids. Trimming pared 3 bases from V and 2 bases from J, leaving 24 bases between. CDR1 and CDR2 (germline): SGHTA, FQGNSA. In DNA, the CDR3 is TGTGCCAGCAGCTTTGCCTGGGGAAGGCCGGGGGCCCTCACAGATACGCAGTATTTT. Translating it yields CASSFAWGRPGALTDTQYF.

The chain employs TRBV5-6 and TRBJ2-7, with 7 bases aligning to TRBD1. After removal of 2 bases from V and 1 base from J, the junction contained 6 bases not matched to a gene. The CDR3 totals 15 residues. Looked up from germline, CDR1 is SGHDT and CDR2 is YYEEEE. CDR3 sequence (DNA): TGTGCCAGCAGCTTAGAGGGCAGGGGGTCCTACGAGCAGTACTTC. It translates to CASSLEGRGSYEQYF.

The CDR3, as DNA: TGTGCCAGCAGTGAGGGGCAGGAGCCGTACTCTGGGGCCAACGTCCTGACTTTC. This gives the protein CASSEGQEPYSGANVLTF. V usage is TRBV2 and J usage is TRBJ2-6; D possibly corresponds to TRBD1 (5 bases). The V gene's germline CDR1 is SNHLY and CDR2 FYNNEI. Trimming took 3 bases from V and 0 from J, leaving 15 bases between them. The CDR3 length is 18 residues.

This clone was detected only a few times. The chain couples TRBV9 to TRBJ2-6; D could derive from TRBD1 or TRBD2 (5 bases each). With 4 bases removed from V and 4 bases from J, the gap between germline ends came to 21 bases. In germline, CDR1 is SGDLS, CDR2 YYNGEE. The CDR3 consists of 18 residues. The chain's CDR3 is CASSPSGSWLSGANVLTF. In DNA, the CDR3 is TGTGCCAGCAGCCCCTCAGGGAGCTGGCTATCAGGGGCCAACGTCCTGACTTTC.